This is a list of T cell receptor beta chains from one sample in a study of human T cells and chemical hapten exposure. From the RACE reads, TCRdb called clonotypes with MiXCR, one entry per CDR3 protein. The sample lists 350,000 to 400,000 distinct CDR3 sequences; approximately 5.1% were seen once. The material sequenced was whole blood, taken in connection with sensitization to the hapten diphenylcyclopropenone (DPC). The source of these receptors is a woman aged 45-60 years with alopecia areata. Some clones in this sample may be carry-over from other donors' samples. Each CDR3 is given with its conserved first and last residue. Fields, in order: J gene, clone size, D gene, V gene, CDR3 protein, CDR3 DNA. A D gene is named only where the DNA matches it firmly. The size entry is marked missing in some rows and otherwise reads once, few, many or a size class.

>TRBJ2-7|many|NA|TRBV6-2/TRBV6-3
CASSDVRGQSTYEQYF
TGTGCCAGCAGTGACGTGCGGGGACAGAGCACCTACGAGCAGTACTTC
>TRBJ1-4|few|TRBD1|TRBV5-1
CASSAGTGEEKLFF
TGCGCCAGCAGCGCCGGGACAGGGGAAGAAAAACTGTTTTTT
>TRBJ2-3|many|NA|TRBV12-5
CASGLVGGDTQYF
TGTGCTAGTGGTTTGGTAGGGGGAGATACGCAGTATTTT
>TRBJ2-7|many|TRBD1|TRBV28
CASKVGQGVYPTTYEQYF
TGTGCCAGCAAGGTCGGACAGGGTGTGTACCCAACTACCTACGAGCAGTACTTC
>TRBJ2-7|few|TRBD1|TRBV20-1
CSASGTGLHEQYF
TGCAGTGCTTCCGGGACAGGGTTACACGAGCAGTACTTC
>TRBJ1-1|many|NA|TRBV6-6
CASSYGRDTEAFF
TGTGCCAGCAGTTACGGCAGGGACACTGAAGCTTTCTTT
>TRBJ2-1|many|NA|TRBV11-2
CASSPRRTGNEQFF
TGTGCCAGCAGCCCTCGGAGAACCGGCAATGAGCAGTTCTTC
>TRBJ2-3|many|NA|TRBV5-1
CASSLGQVKDTQYF
TGCGCCAGCAGCTTGGGACAGGTAAAAGATACGCAGTATTTT
>TRBJ2-3|NA|NA|TRBV5-1
CASSLQGPDTQYF
TGCGCCAGCAGCTTGCAGGGACCGGATACGCAGTATTTT
>TRBJ2-5|many|TRBD1|TRBV9
CASSGRQGETQYF
TGTGCCAGCAGCGGGAGACAGGGGGAGACCCAGTACTTC
>TRBJ2-7|NA|NA|TRBV7-2
CASSASGTPTARQYF
TGTGCCAGCAGCGCTTCCGGGACCCCCACCGCCCGGCAGTACTTC
>TRBJ2-3|few|NA|TRBV29-1
CSAAGENLSTDTQYF
TGCAGCGCCGCAGGGGAAAATCTTAGCACAGATACGCAGTATTTT
>TRBJ2-1|many|NA|TRBV6-1
CASKYREVSYNEQFF
TGTGCCAGCAAATACCGCGAAGTTTCCTACAATGAGCAGTTCTTC
>TRBJ2-5|NA|TRBD2|TRBV11-2
CASSSDGGGRVGWTQYF
TGTGCCAGCAGCTCGGACGGTGGCGGGAGGGTCGGATGGACCCAGTACTTC
>TRBJ2-1|few|TRBD2|TRBV20-1
CSATGLAGGPYNEQFF
TGCAGTGCTACAGGACTAGCGGGAGGTCCCTACAATGAGCAGTTCTTC
>TRBJ2-3|many|NA|TRBV7-2
CASSSGAAQGQDTQYF
TGTGCCAGCAGCTCGGGGGCAGCCCAAGGCCAAGATACGCAGTATTTT
>TRBJ2-1|NA|TRBD2|TRBV10-1
CASSARLAPWDEQFF
TGCGCCAGCAGTGCCCGACTAGCTCCCTGGGATGAGCAGTTCTTC
>TRBJ2-4|many|TRBD2|TRBV28
CASSFSKTSGRYTTKNIQYF
TGTGCCAGCAGTTTCTCAAAGACTAGCGGGAGGTACACGACCAAAAACATTCAGTACTTC
>TRBJ2-4|NA|NA|TRBV6-5
CASRSDSALAKNIQYF
TGTGCCAGCAGATCCGATTCGGCGCTAGCCAAAAACATTCAGTACTTC
>TRBJ1-2|NA|TRBD1|TRBV29-1
CSVEGQGIGYTF
TGCAGCGTTGAAGGACAGGGGATTGGCTACACCTTC
>TRBJ2-5|NA|NA|TRBV4-2
CASSQDWDQETQYF
TGTGCCAGCAGCCAAGACTGGGATCAAGAGACCCAGTACTTC
>TRBJ2-5|many|NA|TRBV7-2
CASSLGSYTTQYF
TGTGCCAGCAGCTTAGGGTCCTATACAACCCAGTACTTC
>TRBJ2-5|many|NA|TRBV7-3
CASSRGALETQYF
TGTGCCAGCAGCCGGGGGGCGCTGGAGACCCAGTACTTC
>TRBJ2-2|many|NA|TRBV6-4
CASSDSDTARNTGELFF
TGTGCCAGCAGTGACTCTGACACTGCTAGAAACACCGGGGAGCTGTTTTTT
>TRBJ1-4|few|NA|TRBV5-1
CASSLPVGGTNEKLFF
TGCGCCAGCAGCCTGCCGGTAGGGGGTACTAATGAAAAACTGTTTTTT
>TRBJ2-3|NA|TRBD1|TRBV3-1
CASSQKDRGSPYTQYF
TGTGCCAGCAGCCAGAAAGACAGGGGATCTCCCTATACGCAGTATTTT
>TRBJ1-2|NA|TRBD1|TRBV12-5
CASGLLTGEAGYTF
TGTGCTAGTGGTTTATTGACAGGGGAGGCCGGCTACACCTTC
>TRBJ2-2|few|NA|TRBV18
CASSPNPPANTGELFF
TGTGCCAGCTCACCAAATCCGCCGGCGAACACCGGGGAGCTGTTTTTT
>TRBJ1-2|few|TRBD1|TRBV6-5
CASSQGQGLGGYTF
TGTGCCAGCAGCCAAGGACAGGGTTTGGGGGGCTACACCTTC
>TRBJ2-7|many|NA|TRBV10-3
CAIRADGPYEQYF
TGTGCCATCAGGGCTGACGGACCCTACGAGCAGTACTTC
>TRBJ1-4|many|NA|TRBV29-1
CSVGRGDEKLFF
TGCAGCGTTGGCAGGGGTGATGAAAAACTGTTTTTT
>TRBJ2-7|many|NA|TRBV6-1
CASSEPPSLVQYF
TGTGCCAGCAGTGAACCCCCTAGCTTAGTTCAGTACTTC
>TRBJ2-7|few|NA|TRBV3-1
CASSRAPDGTYEQYF
TGTGCCAGCAGCCGCGCGCCCGACGGAACGTACGAGCAGTACTTC
>TRBJ2-7|many|NA|TRBV11-3
CASSLGASSGEQYF
TGTGCCAGCAGCTTAGGAGCTAGTTCGGGCGAGCAGTACTTC
>TRBJ2-3|NA|TRBD2|TRBV5-1
CASSSMRGASTDTQYF
TGCGCCAGCAGCTCCATGCGGGGGGCTAGCACAGATACGCAGTATTTT
>TRBJ1-1|many|NA|TRBV6-2/TRBV6-3
CASKEAVRGEAFF
TGTGCCAGCAAAGAGGCGGTGAGGGGTGAAGCTTTCTTT
>TRBJ1-5|many|NA|TRBV6-1
CASEPLGGGYQPQHF
TGTGCCAGCGAACCCTTAGGGGGAGGTTATCAGCCCCAGCATTTT
>TRBJ2-2|NA|TRBD2|TRBV6-5
CASRRRSGVGELFF
TGTGCCAGCCGCCGTCGGAGCGGGGTCGGGGAGCTGTTTTTT
>TRBJ2-5|NA|TRBD2|TRBV6-5
CASSYSGAGAETQYF
TGTGCCAGCAGTTACTCCGGAGCGGGGGCGGAGACCCAGTACTTC
>TRBJ1-2|NA|TRBD1|TRBV2
CASTRGQGAIGYTF
TGTGCCAGCACCCGTGGACAGGGGGCGATTGGCTACACCTTC
>TRBJ2-7|NA|NA|TRBV6-2/TRBV6-3
CASSYRSNYEQYF
TGTGCCAGCAGTTACCGATCAAACTACGAGCAGTACTTC
>TRBJ2-3|many|NA|TRBV7-2
CASSSQAGFADTQYF
TGTGCCAGCAGCTCGCAGGCAGGGTTTGCAGATACGCAGTATTTT
>TRBJ2-1|NA|NA|TRBV3-1
CASSRGPGSYNEQFF
TGTGCCAGCAGCCGGGGACCGGGGTCCTACAATGAGCAGTTCTTC
>TRBJ1-5|few|TRBD1|TRBV18
CASSPTQGNQPQHF
TGTGCCAGCTCACCAACACAGGGGAATCAGCCCCAGCATTTT
>TRBJ1-1|many|NA|TRBV6-6
CASSYSAGMNTEAFF
TGTGCCAGCAGTTACTCCGCGGGAATGAACACTGAAGCTTTCTTT
>TRBJ1-5|NA|NA|TRBV6-1
CASGGGFNQPQHF
TGTGCCAGTGGGGGGGGCTTCAATCAGCCCCAGCATTTT
>TRBJ2-3|many|NA|TRBV20-1
CSAVPEEGGTDTQYF
TGCAGTGCTGTCCCGGAGGAGGGGGGCACAGATACGCAGTATTTT
>TRBJ2-5|many|TRBD2|TRBV20-1
CSARDGTSGSETQYF
TGCAGTGCTCGAGACGGGACTAGCGGGAGCGAGACCCAGTACTTC
>TRBJ2-7|many|NA|TRBV2
CASSESAYEQYF
TGTGCCAGCAGTGAATCAGCCTACGAGCAGTACTTC
>TRBJ2-5|few|NA|TRBV25-1
CASSDKRPYRETQYF
TGTGCCAGCAGTGATAAGCGGCCCTACAGGGAGACCCAGTACTTC
>TRBJ1-6|NA|NA|TRBV4-1
CASSQVSGHLSSYNSPLHF
TGCGCCAGCAGCCAAGTTTCTGGGCACCTGAGCTCCTATAATTCACCCCTCCACTTT
>TRBJ1-5|many|NA|TRBV5-1
CASSLNGVSNQPQHF
TGCGCCAGCAGCTTGAACGGAGTAAGCAATCAGCCCCAGCATTTT
>TRBJ2-7|NA|NA|TRBV12-3/TRBV12-4
CASSLSGKGSYEQYF
TGTGCCAGCAGTTTAAGTGGGAAAGGCTCCTACGAGCAGTACTTC